One sample yielded the 9 T cell receptor beta chains listed below, sequenced in a study of CXCR3-negative and CXCR3-positive naive CD8 T cells. General study results and limits: Naive cells that were CXCR3-positive had more hydrophobic TRB CDR3s (compared with CXCR3-negative naive cells).

Via 5' RACE with UMI labels, TRB cDNA libraries were prepared. TCRdb re-called the 5' RACE reads and gives one entry per CDR3 protein, without DNA. The ten most abundant clones cover approximately 1.5% of a sample with approximately 6,900 distinct CDR3 sequences. Their antigens are not known. The specimen sequenced was naive CXCR3+ CD8+ T cells from blood. Subset of the sample: CD45RO-CCR7+CD27+CD95- naive CD8+ T cells expressing CXCR3 (TNR3+). These receptors originate from a human donor in good health. Some clones in this sample may be carry-over from other donors' samples.

The chain recombines TRBV21-1 with TRBJ2-1; TCRdb lists TRBD2, though no DNA is available to test this call. TRBV21-1 is a pseudogene. The CDR3 sequence is 21 residues long. This chain's CDR3 is CPSSKAPLAGTSPSSYNEQFF.

The J gene is TRBJ1-2, the V gene TRBV20-1; there is no DNA to check the TCRdb D call of TRBD1. CDR3 length: 16 amino acids. The germline V gene encodes CDR1 DFQATT and CDR2 SNEGSKA (reference sequence). The CDR3 region is CSASRDRADLNYGYTF.

By frequency, this clonotype registers medium-sized (0.01 to 0.1%). This rearrangement joins TRBV27 to TRBJ1-5. This CDR3 region has 15 residues. The germline V gene encodes CDR1 MNHEY and CDR2 SMNVEV (reference sequence). The CDR3 here is CASSRTENSNQPQHF.

The J gene is TRBJ2-7, the V gene TRBV7-9; no DNA is available, so the TRBD2 call from TCRdb remains unchecked. CDR3 length: 14 residues. Looked up from germline, CDR1 is SEHNR and CDR2 is FQNEAQ (reference sequence). The CDR3 sequence: CASSSPGLPYEQYF.

The V call is TRBV6-5, the J call TRBJ1-3; with no DNA, the TCRdb D assignment of TRBD1 cannot be verified. CDR1 and CDR2 from the germline V gene are MNHEY and SVGAGI. There are 14 residues in the CDR3. The CDR3 region is CASTGGNSGNTIYF.

V and J are TRBV29-1 and TRBJ2-1. The CDR3 consists of 12 residues. Germline loops: CDR1 SQVTM, CDR2 ANQGSEA. The CDR3 protein is CSVVAIYNEQFF.

The chain links TRBV12-3 or TRBV12-4 to TRBJ1-4; absent DNA, TCRdb's TRBD1 call cannot be checked. This CDR3 is 13 amino acids long. CDR3 loop: CASRGRGNEKLFF.

The CDR3 spells CATSLSGVGGRNEKLFF. The chain has TRBV15 and TRBJ1-4. The CDR3 length is 17 residues. From germline, CDR1 is LNHNV and CDR2 YYDKDF (reference sequence).

This clonotype is classed as medium-sized by frequency. CDR3 in amino acids: CASSPLPGTVYGYTF. The chain uses TRBV27 and TRBJ1-2; the TRBD1 assignment by TCRdb is unverifiable without DNA. Germline CDR1 and CDR2: MNHEY and SMNVEV (reference sequence). CDR3 length: 15 amino acids.